What follows describes a single TCR beta chain. Its target is unknown. Germline V gene lookup returns CDR1 SEHNR and CDR2 FQNEAQ (reference sequence). The CDR3 runs 19 residues. V lost 5 bases to trimming and J lost 6 bases; unmatched junction nucleotides: 17. This entry belongs to a study of regulatory T cells in long-lasting Graves disease. Overall study results and limits: Limited samples may have lowered accuracy.

Time point reported: newly diagnosed GD, antithyroid drugs for less than 3 months. Scientists built the TCR library using RNA that was extracted from PBMCs. Combining iRepertoire HTBI primers with Arm-PCR of CDR3 regions, the authors built TCR beta libraries. Source study methods: Identified across the samples were approximately 60 TRBV segments and about 15 TRBJ segments. TCRdb processed the multiplex PCR reads anew with MiXCR; each CDR3 protein has one entry. It is TCRdb's table, rather than the study itself, that gives the V and J calls and clone size. The sample holds 450,000 to 600,000 distinct CDR3 sequences; under 20% are singletons and the top ten take 12%. These data were also filed under a second study, of T cells in Graves' hyperthyroidism and ophthalmopathy.

The TCR was taken from a man aged 40-50 years with Graves disease. This rearrangement joins TRBV7-9 to TRBJ2-6; 9 nucleotides line up with TRBD1. The source was peripheral blood mononuclear cells (PBMCs), collected at new diagnosis, from a patient treated with antithyroid drugs. For the CDR3, the DNA is TGTGCCAGCAGCCCCCCTCTTTGGGACAGGGATACTGAGGCCAACGTCCTGACTTTC. It translates to CASSPPLWDRDTEANVLTF.